Sequencing of this TCR beta chain was carried out in a study of regulatory T cells in long-lasting Graves disease. With iRepertoire HTBI primers and Arm-PCR of CDR3 regions, TCR beta libraries were built. TCRdb ran MiXCR on the multiplex PCR reads and lists one entry per CDR3 protein. The sample lists roughly 610,000 distinct CDR3 sequences, roughly 15% seen once, with more than 15% in the top ten. Regarding time point: newly diagnosed GD, antithyroid drugs for less than 3 months. PBMC-derived RNA was used for the TCR library. Per germline, CDR1 MDHEN and CDR2 SYDVKM. V lost 8 bases and J lost 1; bases outside the gene matches: 8. The CDR3 length is 15 residues. At least ten counts were recorded for this clonotype. The sample also formed part of further work on T cells in Graves' hyperthyroidism and ophthalmopathy.

The sequence was collected from a woman aged 25 to 39 with Graves disease. The chain joins TRBV28 to TRBJ2-7; 10 nucleotides line up with TRBD2. The specimen comprised peripheral blood mononuclear cells (PBMCs), sampled at new diagnosis, from a patient treated with antithyroid drugs. The CDR3 sequence: CASRHTSGKSYEQYF. In nucleotides, the CDR3 is TGTGCCAGCCGTCACACTAGCGGGAAATCCTACGAGCAGTACTTC.